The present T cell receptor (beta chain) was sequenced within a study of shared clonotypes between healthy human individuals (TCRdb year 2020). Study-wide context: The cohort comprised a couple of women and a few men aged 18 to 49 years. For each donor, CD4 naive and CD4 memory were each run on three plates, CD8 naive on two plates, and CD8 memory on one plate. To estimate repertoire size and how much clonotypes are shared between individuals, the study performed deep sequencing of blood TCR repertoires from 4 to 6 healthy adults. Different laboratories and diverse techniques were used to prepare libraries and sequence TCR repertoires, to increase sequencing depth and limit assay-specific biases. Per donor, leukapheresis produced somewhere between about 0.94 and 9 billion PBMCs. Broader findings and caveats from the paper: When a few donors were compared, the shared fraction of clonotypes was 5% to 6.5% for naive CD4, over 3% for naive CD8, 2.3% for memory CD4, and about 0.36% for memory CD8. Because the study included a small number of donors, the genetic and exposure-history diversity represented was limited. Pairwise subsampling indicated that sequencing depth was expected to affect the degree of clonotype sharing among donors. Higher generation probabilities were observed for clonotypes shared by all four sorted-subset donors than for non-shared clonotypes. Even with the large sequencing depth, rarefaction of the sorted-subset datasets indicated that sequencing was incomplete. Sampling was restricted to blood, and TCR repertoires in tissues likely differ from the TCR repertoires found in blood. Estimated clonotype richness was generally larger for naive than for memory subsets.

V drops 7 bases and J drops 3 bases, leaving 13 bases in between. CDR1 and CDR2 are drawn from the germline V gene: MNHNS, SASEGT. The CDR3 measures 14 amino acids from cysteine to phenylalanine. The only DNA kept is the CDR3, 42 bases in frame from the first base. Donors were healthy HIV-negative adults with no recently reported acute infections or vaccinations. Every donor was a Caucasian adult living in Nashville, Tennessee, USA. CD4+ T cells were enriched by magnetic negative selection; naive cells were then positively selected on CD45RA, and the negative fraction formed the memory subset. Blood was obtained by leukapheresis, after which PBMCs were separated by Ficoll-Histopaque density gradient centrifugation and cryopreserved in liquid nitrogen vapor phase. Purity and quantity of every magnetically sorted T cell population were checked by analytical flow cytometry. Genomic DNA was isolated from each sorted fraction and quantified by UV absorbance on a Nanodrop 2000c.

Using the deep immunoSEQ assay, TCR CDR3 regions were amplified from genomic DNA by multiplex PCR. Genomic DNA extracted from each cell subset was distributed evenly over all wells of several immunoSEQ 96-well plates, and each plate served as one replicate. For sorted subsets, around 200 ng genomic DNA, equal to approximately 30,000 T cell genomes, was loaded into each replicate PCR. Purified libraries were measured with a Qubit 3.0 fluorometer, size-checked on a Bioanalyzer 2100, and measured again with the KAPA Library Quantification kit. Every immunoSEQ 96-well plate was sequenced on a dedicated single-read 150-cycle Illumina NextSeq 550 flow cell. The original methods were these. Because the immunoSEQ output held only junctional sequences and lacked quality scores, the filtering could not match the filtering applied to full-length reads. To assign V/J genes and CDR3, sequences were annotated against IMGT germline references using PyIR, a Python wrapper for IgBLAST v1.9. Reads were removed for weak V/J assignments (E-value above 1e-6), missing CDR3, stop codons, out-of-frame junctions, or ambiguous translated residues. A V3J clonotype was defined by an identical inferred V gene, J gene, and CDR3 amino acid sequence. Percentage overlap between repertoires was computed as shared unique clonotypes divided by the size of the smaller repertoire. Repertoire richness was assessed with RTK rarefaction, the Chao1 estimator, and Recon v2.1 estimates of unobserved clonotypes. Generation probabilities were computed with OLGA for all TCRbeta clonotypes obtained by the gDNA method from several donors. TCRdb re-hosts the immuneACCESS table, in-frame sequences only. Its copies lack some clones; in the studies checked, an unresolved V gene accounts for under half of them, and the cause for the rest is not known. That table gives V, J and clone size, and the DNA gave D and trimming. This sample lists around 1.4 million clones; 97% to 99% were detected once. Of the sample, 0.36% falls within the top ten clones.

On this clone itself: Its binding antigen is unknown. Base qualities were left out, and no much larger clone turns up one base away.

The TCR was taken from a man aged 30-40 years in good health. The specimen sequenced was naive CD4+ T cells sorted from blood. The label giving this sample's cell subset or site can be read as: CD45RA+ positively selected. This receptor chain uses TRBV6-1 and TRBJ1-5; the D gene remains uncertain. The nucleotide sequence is TGTGCCAGCACCGTGGAGCAGTACAATCAGCCCCAGCATTTT. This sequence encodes CASTVEQYNQPQHF.